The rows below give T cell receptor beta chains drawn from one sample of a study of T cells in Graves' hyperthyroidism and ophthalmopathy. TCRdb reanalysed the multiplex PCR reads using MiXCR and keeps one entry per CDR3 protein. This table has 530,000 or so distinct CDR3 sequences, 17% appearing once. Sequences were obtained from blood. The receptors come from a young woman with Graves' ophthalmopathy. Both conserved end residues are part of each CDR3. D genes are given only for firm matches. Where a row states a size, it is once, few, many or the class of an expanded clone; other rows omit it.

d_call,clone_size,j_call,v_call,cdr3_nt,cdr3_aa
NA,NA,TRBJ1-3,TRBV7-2,TGTGCCAGCAGCCTTAGGTGGGGGTCTGGAAACACCATATATTTT,CASSLRWGSGNTIYF
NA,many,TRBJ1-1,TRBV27,TGTGCCAGCAGTCCAGGGGTTGGAGCTGAAGCTTTCTTT,CASSPGVGAEAFF
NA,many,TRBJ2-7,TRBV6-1,TGTGCCAGCAGTAGGGGTGGCGGAGGAAATTATTACGAGCAGTACTTC,CASSRGGGGNYYEQYF
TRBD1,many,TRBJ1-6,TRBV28,TGTGCCAGCAGTCTGACCGGGACAGCCAATTCACCCCTCCACTTT,CASSLTGTANSPLHF
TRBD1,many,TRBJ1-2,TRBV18,TGTGCCAGCTCACCTCCGGGACAGGGGGCCGTTGGCTACACCTTC,CASSPPGQGAVGYTF
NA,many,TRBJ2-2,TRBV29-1,TGCAGCGCAGACAGGGACTACACCGGGGAGCTGTTTTTT,CSADRDYTGELFF
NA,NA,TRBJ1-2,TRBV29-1,TGCAGCGTTGAGCAGGGGAGCTATGGCTACACCTTC,CSVEQGSYGYTF
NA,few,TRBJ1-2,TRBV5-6,TGTGCCAGCAGCTTGCGACAGGTAGCCCCTGGCTACACCTTC,CASSLRQVAPGYTF
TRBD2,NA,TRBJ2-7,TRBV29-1,TGCAGCGTTTCTGGGACTAGCGGAGTGGCCTACGAGCAGTACTTC,CSVSGTSGVAYEQYF
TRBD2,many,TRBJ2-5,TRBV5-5,TGTGCCAGCAGCTTGGTGGCGGGGGGCCACCAAGAGACCCAGTACTTC,CASSLVAGGHQETQYF
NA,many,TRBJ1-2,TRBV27,TGTGCCAGCAGTCCGGGACTCTCCTATGGCTACACCTTC,CASSPGLSYGYTF
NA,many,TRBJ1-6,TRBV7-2,TGTGCCAGCAGCTTAGAACGGGGGTCGAATTCACCCCTCCACTTT,CASSLERGSNSPLHF
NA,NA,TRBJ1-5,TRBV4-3,TGCGCCAGCAGCCAAGAAGGGTGGAAGAATCAGCCCCAGCATTTT,CASSQEGWKNQPQHF
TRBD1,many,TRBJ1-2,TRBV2,TGTGCCAGCAGTGAAACCAGGGGGCAGGGCTACACCTTC,CASSETRGQGYTF
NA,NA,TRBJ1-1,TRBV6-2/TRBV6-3,TGTGCCAGCAGCCAGGCGGGGAACACTGAAGCTTTCTTT,CASSQAGNTEAFF
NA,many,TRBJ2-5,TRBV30,TGTGCCTGGAGTAGAGTCACCCAAGAGACCCAGTACTTC,CAWSRVTQETQYF
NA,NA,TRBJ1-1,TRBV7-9,TGTGCCAGCAGCTTGACAGCCTCGAACACTGAAGCTTTCTTT,CASSLTASNTEAFF
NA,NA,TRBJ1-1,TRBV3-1,TGTGCCAGCAGCCAAGATAGGTTCATGAACACTGAAGCCTTCTTT,CASSQDRFMNTEAFF
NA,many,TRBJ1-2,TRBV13,TGTGCCAGAACACACCGTAACTATGGCTACACCTTC,CARTHRNYGYTF
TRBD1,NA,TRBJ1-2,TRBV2,TGTGCCAGCAGAGGACAGGGGGCAGAAAACTATGGCTACACCTTC,CASRGQGAENYGYTF
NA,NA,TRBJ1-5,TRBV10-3,TGTGCCATGGGACGTGAGAATCAGCCCCAGCATTTT,CAMGRENQPQHF
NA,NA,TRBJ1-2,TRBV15,TGTGCCACCAGCAGAGCAGGGGTCTATGGCTACACCTTC,CATSRAGVYGYTF
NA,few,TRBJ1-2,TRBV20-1,TGCAGTGCTAGAGATCTAGGAGTCTATGGCTACACCTTC,CSARDLGVYGYTF
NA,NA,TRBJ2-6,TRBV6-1,TGTGCCAGCAGTCAAGGGACTTCGGGGGCCAACGTCCTGACTTTC,CASSQGTSGANVLTF
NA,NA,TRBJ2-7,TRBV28,TGTGCCAGCACAAACACGGGACTCGAGCAGTACTTC,CASTNTGLEQYF
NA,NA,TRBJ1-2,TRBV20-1,TGCAGTGCTAGTGAGGGGAGCGATGGCTACACCTTC,CSASEGSDGYTF
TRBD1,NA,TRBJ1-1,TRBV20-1,TGCAGTGCCTTCCGACAGGGGATCCCTGAAGCTTTCTTT,CSAFRQGIPEAFF
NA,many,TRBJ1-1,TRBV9,TGTGCCAGCAGCGTAGGTCCCCTCCTGAACACTGAAGCTTTCTTT,CASSVGPLLNTEAFF
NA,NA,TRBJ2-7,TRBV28,TGTGCCAGCAGCCTCCCGAGCCCGAGATCCTACGAGCAGTACTTC,CASSLPSPRSYEQYF
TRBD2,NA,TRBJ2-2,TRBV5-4,TGTGCCAGCAGCTTGTCGGGGGGGCCGGTGACCGGGGAGCTGTTTTTT,CASSLSGGPVTGELFF
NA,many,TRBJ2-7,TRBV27,TGTGCCAGCAGTTTAGGTCCGGGATTCTCCTACGAGCAGTACTTC,CASSLGPGFSYEQYF
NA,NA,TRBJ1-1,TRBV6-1,TGTGCCAGCAGCCCCAGGTATGGCACTGAAGCTTTCTTT,CASSPRYGTEAFF
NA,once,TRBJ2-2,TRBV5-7,TGTGCCAGCAGCTCGGGCGAGGACACCGGGGAGCTGTTTTTT,CASSSGEDTGELFF
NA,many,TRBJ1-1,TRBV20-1,TGCAGTGCTGGAAGGATTGGGGCTTTCTTT,CSAGRIGAFF
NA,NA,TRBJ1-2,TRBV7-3,TGTGCCAGCAGCGAACAACCCGGGATGTATGGCTACACCTTC,CASSEQPGMYGYTF
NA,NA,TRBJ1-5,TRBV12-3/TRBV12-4,TGTGCCAGCAGTTTATCGGTCTCCTTTTCTTATAGCAATCAGCCCCAGCATTTT,CASSLSVSFSYSNQPQHF
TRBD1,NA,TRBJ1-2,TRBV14,TGTGCCAGCAGCCAAACGGACAGGTCTAACTATGGCTACACCTTC,CASSQTDRSNYGYTF
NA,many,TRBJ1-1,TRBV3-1,TGTGCCAGCAGCCTCTTTGGGCGGGATGAAACTGAAGCTTTCTTT,CASSLFGRDETEAFF
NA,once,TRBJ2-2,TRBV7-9,TGTGCCAGCAGCTCGATTCTGAACACCGGGGAGCTGTTTTTT,CASSSILNTGELFF
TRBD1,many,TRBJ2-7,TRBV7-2,TGTGCCAGCAGCACGAGACGACAGGGGGCCTACGAGCAGTACTTC,CASSTRRQGAYEQYF
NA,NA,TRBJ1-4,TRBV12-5,TGTGCTAGTGGTTTGTATTCCGATGAAAAACTGTTTTTT,CASGLYSDEKLFF
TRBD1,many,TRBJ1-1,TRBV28,TGTGCCAGCAGTCATGGACAGGGGCCATCCGCCACTGAAGCTTTCTTT,CASSHGQGPSATEAFF
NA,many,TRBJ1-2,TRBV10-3,TGTGCCATCAGTGTACGCCGAGATATCAACTATGGCTACACCTTC,CAISVRRDINYGYTF
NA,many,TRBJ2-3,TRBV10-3,TGTGCCATCAGTGTTACGGGACCTTACTCTAGCACAGATACGCAGTATTTT,CAISVTGPYSSTDTQYF
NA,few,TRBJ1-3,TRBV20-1,TGCAGTGCTAGAGAGGCCCTCCGTGGAAACACCATATATTTT,CSAREALRGNTIYF
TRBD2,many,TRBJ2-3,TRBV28,TGTGCCAGTGCGGGGGGTGGGACCACAGATACGCAGTATTTT,CASAGGGTTDTQYF
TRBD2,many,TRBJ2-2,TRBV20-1,TGCAGTGCTAGAGGACTAGCGGGACCCACCGGGGAGCTGTTTTTT,CSARGLAGPTGELFF
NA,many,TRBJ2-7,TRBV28,TGTGCCAGCAGTAACTCTGGGTACCTTGCCTACGAGCAGTACTTC,CASSNSGYLAYEQYF
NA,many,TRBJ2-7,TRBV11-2,TGTGCCAGCAGCTTTGGGTCAGCCGTAACCTACGAGCAGTACTTC,CASSFGSAVTYEQYF